Below, 21 T cell receptor beta chains from the same sample are listed, as sequenced in a study of cytotoxic CD8 clonotypes in ibrutinib-treated CLL. Assay: immunoSEQ multiplex PCR; the TCRdb copy retains only in-frame clones and omits some. The sample lists fewer than 25,000 clones; around 72% were seen once. The sample consisted of PBMCs, taken before ibrutinib treatment. The origin of the receptors is a human donor with chronic lymphocytic leukemia.

The chain joins TRBV4-2 to TRBJ1-2, with D possibly being TRBD1 (6 bases). The CDR3 has 16 amino acids. In germline, CDR1 is LGHNA, CDR2 YNFKEQ. V was trimmed by 0 bases and J by 8 bases, leaving 19 bases between them. CDR3 coding DNA: TGTGCCAGCAGCCAAGATCGAGGGGGGCGGGTTGGAGGCTACACCTTC. Amino acid sequence: CASSQDRGGRVGGYTF.

This sequence joins TRBV11-3 and TRBJ2-3; 13 nucleotides align to TRBD2. The CDR3 has 18 residues. J was trimmed by 5 bases and V by 5 bases; bases with no gene match: 13. The germline V gene has CDR1 SGHNT and CDR2 YENEEA. CDR3 region: CASSPTWTSGSLQDTQYF. The CDR3 region has the DNA TGTGCCAGCAGCCCCACGTGGACTAGCGGGAGTCTCCAAGATACGCAGTATTTT.

The sample holds a few counts of this clone. J is TRBJ2-2 and V is TRBV1; no DNA check was done on the table's D call, TRBD1. TRBV1 is an annotated pseudogene. This CDR3 has 14 amino acids. The CDR3 loop is CTSRNGTEIRELFF. DNA for the CDR3: TGCACCAGCCGGAACGGGACAGAAATCCGGGAGCTGTTTTTT.

This chain joins TRBV4-2 and TRBJ2-2; D unclear. Between the trimmed V and J ends, which lost 4 bases and 4 bases, there was a span of 7 bases. The CDR3 consists of 13 residues. The germline V gene encodes CDR1 LGHNA and CDR2 YNFKEQ. CDR3 bases: TGTGCCAGCAGCCCAGAAGGCACCGGGGAGCTGTTTTTT. Its protein is CASSPEGTGELFF.

This rearrangement joins TRBV7-2 to TRBJ2-1; 15 bases agree with TRBD2. V shed 5 bases, J shed 9 bases, and the junction held 11 bases outside the gene matches. Germline V lookup: CDR1 SGHTA, CDR2 FQGNSA. The CDR3 consists of 17 residues. CDR3 DNA: TGTGCCAGCAGCGCGGGGGGACTAGCGGGAGGACGGGGTGAGCAGTTCTTC. This sequence encodes CASSAGGLAGGRGEQFF.

The V call is TRBV21-1, the J call TRBJ2-5; the D call in the table, TRBD1, was not verified against the DNA. TRBV21-1 is termed a pseudogene. The CDR3 spans 18 residues. The CDR3 DNA reads TGTGCCAGCAGCAAAGCGGCTGGGCTTGGTAGGTGGAAAGAGACCCAGTACTTC. Amino acid sequence: CASSKAAGLGRWKETQYF.

The chain combines TRBV5-1 with TRBJ2-7; 14 nucleotides align to TRBD2. Germline CDR1 and CDR2: SGHRS and YFSETQ. V was clipped by 3 bases and J by 4 bases; unmatched bases: 3. The CDR3 has 15 residues. The CDR3 DNA is TGCGCCAGCAGCTGGACTAGCGGGGGGTTGTACGAGCAGTACTTC. Encoded protein: CASSWTSGGLYEQYF.

V usage is TRBV2 and J usage is TRBJ2-2; 13 bases agree with TRBD2. CDR1 and CDR2 from the germline V gene are SNHLY and FYNNEI. CDR3 size: 16 residues. J gave up 5 bases and V 3 bases, and 3 bases lay outside the gene matches. The chain's CDR3 is CASSEGTSGITGELFF. In nucleotides, the CDR3 is TGTGCCAGCAGTGAGGGGACTAGCGGGATTACCGGGGAGCTGTTTTTT.

The chain uses TRBV18 and TRBJ2-3; 13 bases are shared with TRBD2. The germline CDR1 and CDR2 sequences are KGHSH and LQKENI. The trim removed 8 bases at V and 8 bases at J, leaving 4 bases unmatched. The CDR3 extends over 13 amino acids. Written as DNA, the CDR3 is TGTGCCAGCACCAGACTAGCGGGGGGTACGCAGTATTTT. It translates to CASTRLAGGTQYF. The variable domain in full, completed from reference TRBV18 and TRBJ2-3, reads NAGVMQNPRHLVRRRGQEARLRCSPMKGHSHVYWYRQLPEEGLKFMVYLQKENIIDESGMPKERFSAEFPKEGPSILRIQQVVRGDSAAYFCASTRLAGGTQYFGPGTRLTVL.

The V gene is TRBV11-2, the J gene TRBJ2-1; 9 nucleotides line up with TRBD2. Germline V gene data show CDR1 as SGHAT and CDR2 as FQNNGV. J lost 6 bases, V lost 4 bases, and 16 bases had no gene match. The length of the CDR3 is 18 residues. This chain's CDR3 is CASSSLRAGTSIGNEQFF. As DNA, the CDR3 is TGTGCCAGCAGCTCACTCCGAGCCGGGACTAGCATAGGCAATGAGCAGTTCTTC.

The chain carries TRBV5-6 and TRBJ2-7; TRBD2 might be the D (6 bases). This CDR3 comprises 17 residues. The germline V gene encodes CDR1 SGHDT and CDR2 YYEEEE. V was cut by 1 base and J by 0 bases, with 17 bases left in between. CDR3 sequence reads: CASSLYPGEPSSYEQYF. As DNA, the CDR3 is TGTGCCAGCAGCTTGTATCCGGGAGAGCCCTCCTCCTACGAGCAGTACTTC.

The rearrangement links TRBV19 to TRBJ1-1; D is possibly TRBD1 (6 bases). The V end lost 1 base, the J end lost 0 bases, and 15 bases lay between the germline ends. Germline CDR1 reads LNHDA; CDR2 reads SQIVND (reference sequence). This CDR3 contains 17 residues. Written as DNA, the CDR3 is TGTGCCAGTAGTATAGGTATACAGGGACGAATGAACACTGAAGCTTTCTTT. It specifies CASSIGIQGRMNTEAFF.

This clone was counted only a few times. The chain recombines TRBV5-4 with TRBJ2-7; D is unresolved. Germline V gene sequence: CDR1 SGHNT, CDR2 YYREEE (reference sequence). The V and J ends lost 4 bases and 7 bases respectively, with 12 bases between them. This CDR3 contains 12 residues. The CDR3 bases are TGTGCCAGCAGCCCCCCCGACCGAGAGCAGTACTTC. This translates into CASSPPDREQYF.

The rearrangement joins TRBV28 to TRBJ1-5; perhaps TRBD1 as D (5 bases). CDR3 size: 11 residues. From germline, CDR1 is MDHEN and CDR2 SYDVKM. The V and J ends lost 6 bases and 6 bases respectively, with 6 bases between them. The CDR3 here is CASRQGQPQHF. The CDR3 DNA follows: TGTGCCAGCAGGCAGGGTCAGCCCCAGCATTTT.

CDR3 amino acids: CASSEFGLDRGNTIYF. In DNA, the CDR3 is TGTGCCAGCAGTGAATTCGGCCTGGACAGGGGGAACACCATATATTTT. V usage is TRBV6-1 and J usage is TRBJ1-3; 10 bases match TRBD1. Germline CDR1 MNHNS, CDR2 SASEGT. V was clipped by 2 bases and J by 7 bases; unmatched bases: 8. This CDR3 has 16 amino acids.

The chain is built from TRBV4-2 and TRBJ1-2; no firm D call. The germline V gene has CDR1 LGHNA and CDR2 YNFKEQ. The CDR3 covers 16 residues. Deletions cut 0 bases from V and 8 bases from J, with 19 bases between. The CDR3 region is CASSQDKRGGLYGYTF. In DNA, the CDR3 is TGTGCCAGCAGCCAAGATAAACGAGGAGGGCTTTACGGCTACACCTTC.

This clone was seen a few times. The V call is TRBV5-1, the J call TRBJ2-6; weak D call: TRBD2 (5 bases). CDR1 SGHRS and CDR2 YFSETQ come from the germline V gene. V was cut by 0 bases and J by 2 bases, with 9 bases left in between. The CDR3 runs 16 residues. Here the CDR3 reads CASSLGSAPGANVLTF. CDR3 nucleotides: TGCGCCAGCAGCTTGGGTAGCGCTCCTGGGGCCAACGTCCTGACTTTC.

The V and J genes are TRBV28 and TRBJ2-7, with 14 bases aligning to TRBD2. Germline CDR1 and CDR2: MDHEN and SYDVKM. The length of the CDR3 is 16 residues. Losses at the gene ends were 3 bases for V and 5 bases for J; bases not matched to a gene: 6. CDR3 amino acids: CASSFWGLAGANEQYF. The CDR3 DNA reads TGTGCCAGCAGTTTCTGGGGACTAGCGGGAGCGAACGAGCAGTACTTC. Full variable domain (remainder filled in from reference TRBV28 and TRBJ2-7): DVKVTQSSRYLVKRTGEKVFLECVQDMDHENMFWYRQDPGLGLRLIYFSYDVKMKEKGDIPEGYSVSREKKERFSLILESASTNQTSMYLCASSFWGLAGANEQYFGPGTRLTVT.

This clone has only one observation. The CDR3 sequence: CASSLESGRGYEQYF. CDR3 nucleotide sequence: TGTGCCAGCAGCTTAGAAAGCGGGAGAGGGTACGAGCAGTACTTC. The V and J genes are TRBV7-9 and TRBJ2-7; 8 positions agree with TRBD2. The length of the CDR3 is 15 residues. V dropped 1 base and J dropped 4; count of bases not matched to a gene: 6. CDR1 is SEHNR, CDR2 FQNEAQ, per germline (reference sequence).

This chain links TRBV9 with TRBJ2-7; 10 bases map to TRBD2. Germline V gene sequence: CDR1 SGDLS, CDR2 YYNGEE. V lost 3 bases and J lost 4; bases outside the gene matches: 10. There are 16 residues in the CDR3. DNA of the CDR3: TGTGCCAGCAGCGCCGCGTGGACTAGCGGTATTTACGAGCAGTACTTC. Translated: CASSAAWTSGIYEQYF.

The chain has TRBV11-2 and TRBJ2-7; D perhaps matches TRBD2 (5 bases). V was clipped by 1 base and J by 7 bases, with 14 bases between them. This CDR3 is built from 14 residues. Germline V lookup: CDR1 SGHAT, CDR2 FQNNGV. CDR3 in amino acids: CASSLVGSAGEQYF. The CDR3 DNA reads TGTGCCAGCAGCTTAGTTGGCTCCGCGGGTGAGCAGTACTTC.